A single sample gave rise to the 2 T cell receptor beta chains below, sequenced in a study of shared clonotypes between healthy human individuals. Sequencing was performed with immunoSEQ multiplex PCR; in TCRdb, only in-frame clones are kept and a portion is missing. The sample includes a few million clones, more than 90% of them seen just once. The sample taken for sequencing was naive CD4+ T cells sorted from blood. Subset of the sample: CD45RA+ positively selected. Receptors originate from a man aged 18 to 29 in good health.

The V and J genes are TRBV28 and TRBJ2-2; possibly TRBD1 or TRBD2 for D (6 bases each). The germline V gene encodes CDR1 MDHEN and CDR2 SYDVKM. V lost 6 bases to trimming and J lost 4 bases, with 18 bases between them. CDR3 size: 16 residues. This CDR3 reads CASSRGPPRLTGELFF. The DNA for the CDR3 is TGTGCCAGCAGCCGGGGGCCTCCCCGGCTCACCGGGGAGCTGTTTTTT.

The chain joins TRBV2 to TRBJ2-3; 11 nucleotides line up with TRBD2. Germline assignment: CDR1 SNHLY and CDR2 FYNNEI. Losses at the gene ends were 6 bases for V and 1 base for J; bases not matched to a gene: 3. CDR3 length equals 15 residues. The CDR3 coding sequence is TGTGCCAGCAGCCTGGGACTAGCGGGCACAGATACGCAGTATTTT. Its translation: CASSLGLAGTDTQYF.